This T cell receptor beta chain stems from a study of Graves' ophthalmopathy and Graves' hyperthyroidism. About the study: Specimen type is peripheral blood, obtained at initial diagnosis before any treatment.

This CDR3 has 13 amino acids. Germline values: CDR1 LNHDA, CDR2 SQIVND (reference sequence). The junction had 3 bases not matched to a gene; V was cut back by 3 bases and J by 5 bases. From RNA, the CDR3 regions of TCR beta chains were amplified and sequenced. After a first-round RT-PCR with HTBI primers, a second-round multiplex PCR was run. TCRdb used MiXCR to reprocess the multiplex PCR reads, holding one entry per CDR3 protein. This sample has hundreds of thousands of distinct CDR3 sequences, with about two fifths found just once. V gene TRBV19 combines with J gene TRBJ2-5; 7 bases are a match to TRBD2. This sequence originates from an adult man with Graves' ophthalmopathy. The sample consisted of peripheral blood. The DNA for the CDR3 is TGTGCCAGTAGTATGGGAGGGTTGGAGACCCAGTACTTC. It translates to CASSMGGLETQYF.